A single sample gave rise to the 6 T cell receptor beta chains below, sequenced in a study of identical twins. A single record per CDR3 protein comes from TCRdb applying MiXCR to the 5' RACE reads. The sample shows about 720,000 distinct CDR3 sequences, 18% of them seen only once. This sample was shared with a second study, whose subject was T cells expressing NK-cell markers.

The source material was PBMCs. The receptors stem from a woman aged 18-35 years in good health.

The chain joins TRBV12-3 or TRBV12-4 to TRBJ2-5; D is possibly TRBD2 (7 bases). The germline V and J ends were trimmed by 8 bases and 4 bases, with 14 bases remaining between them. CDR3 size: 13 residues. CDR3 loop: CASGLGGAETQYF. The DNA for the CDR3 is TGTGCCAGCGGCTTGGGGGGGGCAGAGACCCAGTACTTC.

This rearrangement joins TRBV5-6 to TRBJ1-2; no firm D call. Germline CDR1 reads SGHDT; CDR2 reads YYEEEE. This CDR3 region has 14 residues. Trimming stripped 1 base from V and 3 bases from J, with 10 bases between. CDR3 DNA: TGTGCCAGCAGCTTGTACCCAGACTACTATGGCTACACCTTC. Translating gives CASSLYPDYYGYTF.

This clonotype was observed a handful of times. The chain employs TRBV10-3 and TRBJ2-7; 8 positions agree with TRBD1. Germline lookup yields CDR1 ENHRY and CDR2 SYGVKD. The CDR3 runs to 12 residues. J was trimmed by 1 base and V by 9 bases; bases with no gene match: 2. CDR3 residues: CAIRQGSYEQYF. The CDR3 coding sequence is TGTGCCATTAGACAGGGGTCCTACGAGCAGTACTTC.

J is TRBJ2-5 and V is TRBV20-1, with D hard to call. The CDR3 contains 14 residues. V gave up 0 bases and J gave up 0 bases, with 8 bases separating them. Germline-derived CDR1 and CDR2 are DFQATT and SNEGSKA (reference sequence). The CDR3 region is CSARDPTNQETQYF. The CDR3 DNA is TGCAGTGCTAGAGATCCAACTAACCAAGAGACCCAGTACTTC.

A few counts support this clonotype. This chain joins TRBV5-1 and TRBJ1-1, with 8 bases fitting TRBD1. There are 15 residues in the CDR3. The V and J ends lost 4 bases and 3 bases, in that order; junction bases with no gene match: 8. Germline CDR1 SGHRS, CDR2 YFSETQ. Here the CDR3 reads CASSGTRGLDTEAFF. In nucleotides, the CDR3 is TGCGCCAGCAGCGGGACCAGGGGGCTCGACACTGAAGCTTTCTTT. The whole variable domain, remainder taken from reference TRBV5-1 and TRBJ1-1, is KAGVTQTPRYLIKTRGQQVTLSCSPISGHRSVSWYQQTPGQGLQFLFEYFSETQRNKGNFPGRFSGRQFSNSRSEMNVSTLELGDSALYLCASSGTRGLDTEAFFGQGTRLTVV.

The V gene is TRBV20-1, the J gene TRBJ2-1; D is perhaps TRBD1 (6 bases). Per germline, CDR1 DFQATT and CDR2 SNEGSKA (reference sequence). The V and J ends lost 0 bases and 6 bases respectively, with 18 bases between them. This CDR3 has 16 amino acids. The CDR3 here is CSARDGGFSEVNEQFF. The DNA of the CDR3 is TGCAGTGCTAGAGATGGGGGCTTTAGCGAAGTCAATGAGCAGTTCTTC.